This T cell receptor beta chain was sequenced in a study of T cells after yellow fever vaccination (dated by TCRdb to 2018 to 2020). In terms of the full investigation: Libraries from fractions with low cell numbers were prepared with the SMART-Seq v4 Ultra Low Input RNA kit. To track T-cell clones before and after primary and booster YFV17D yellow fever vaccination, bulk TCR alpha and beta repertoires were sequenced longitudinally. The cohort comprised two healthy male donors, one aged 18 to 29 and one aged 30 to 39 years. Blood was drawn at multiple timepoints before and after primary and secondary immunization, with bulk PBMC replicates and cell subsets isolated. The research as a whole found: A small share of clonotypes occurred in both CD4 and CD8 compartments, likely arising from convergent recombination. Because only a couple of donors were included in the study, the extent to which the findings can be generalized is limited. The secondary T-cell response was weaker than the primary response but faster, peaking on day 5 instead of day 15. FACS-sorted repertoires could contain abundant contaminating clonotypes from the bulk population, so computational filtering was required. After the booster, most clones that had expanded after primary vaccination were detected again (nearly 98% of CD4 and around 88% of CD8), suggesting broad maintenance of memory.

The CDR1 and CDR2 encoded by the germline V gene (reference sequence) are DFQATT and SNEGSKA. V drops 0 bases and J drops 2 bases, leaving 28 bases in between. The CDR3 goes from the cysteine to the phenylalanine over 20 residues. The only DNA kept is the CDR3, 60 bases in frame from the first base. TCR cDNA was made using 5'RACE template switching, a step that added a universal primer site and unique molecular identifiers. cDNA synthesis was primed from both the TCR alpha and TCR beta constant segments. Library amplification used two PCR steps, and the second PCR step added sample barcodes and sequencing adapters. Libraries were sequenced on Illumina HiSeq 2500 (2x100 bp) or NovaSeq (2x150 bp). From the authors' description of their analysis: Demultiplexing of reads and collapsing into UMI consensus sequences were performed with MIGEC, and V(D)J alignment was carried out with MiXCR. Using edgeR on replicate PBMC samples, clonotypes were called vaccine-responding if FDR was below 0.01 and the log2 fold change was above 5 up to day 15. CD4 or CD8 identity was assigned to each bulk clonotype according to whether the clonotype was present at higher abundance in the sequenced CD4 repertoire or the sequenced CD8 repertoire. Using fastp trimming at Q25 and MiXCR clonotype assembly, TCRdb reanalyzed the public sequencing data and kept in-frame beta chains. When rows share a CDR3 protein, they turn into one entry using the most common DNA and genes. The V and J calls were not made by the authors but by TCRdb's processing. For this sample there are approximately 300,000 distinct CDR3 sequences; around 6.8% appear just once. The ten largest clonotypes hold roughly a sixth of the sample.

Interpreted using the paper, the treatment or condition label stands for: live attenuated yellow fever vaccine strain. At each blood-draw timepoint, two biological replicates of bulk PBMCs were obtained. A standard Ficoll-Paque protocol was used to isolate PBMCs from peripheral blood. TriZol was used to extract RNA from bulk PBMCs, from CD4 and CD8 fractions, and from dextramer-positive and dextramer-negative fractions. This clonotype was picked up a small number of times. What antigen it recognizes has not been identified. Base qualities are not at hand, and no much larger clone is one base apart. The TCR comes from a man between 18 and 35 years old who received the YFV17D yellow fever vaccine. The sequences come from PBMCs, collected around 45 days after the first yellow fever vaccination. The sequence links TRBV20-1 to TRBJ1-2; TRBD1 could be the D gene, as 6 bases match. This receptor carries the CDR3 CSARDRQLRGLTESNYGYTF. The nucleotide sequence reads as follows: TGCAGTGCTAGAGATCGACAACTAAGGGGGTTGACAGAATCCAACTATGGCTACACCTTC.